Shown below are 9 T cell receptor beta chains from a single sample sequenced in a study of graft-versus-host responses after intestinal transplantation. These TCRs' antigens remain unknown. The data were produced by immunoSEQ multiplex PCR, yet TCRdb's version contains in-frame clones alone and is incomplete. The table records about 88,000 clones, less than 95% of them present only once. Material: unstimulated CD4+ T cells sorted from spleen or lymph node cells, obtained before transplant. These receptors originate from a human donor who was the organ donor for an intestinal transplant.

This clone was detected only a few times. V is TRBV11-2 and J is TRBJ2-1; weak D call: TRBD2 (6 bases). Germline V CDR1 and CDR2: SGHAT, FQNNGV. The CDR3 covers 15 residues. V was shortened by 1 base and J by 11 bases, with 18 bases between the two germline ends. The CDR3: CASSLVGDPSVKQFF. The DNA for the CDR3 is TGTGCCAGCAGCTTAGTTGGGGACCCTAGCGTGAAGCAGTTCTTC.

The chain links TRBV11-3 to TRBJ1-3; D is unclear. Germline V lookup: CDR1 SGHNT, CDR2 YENEEA. The V end was cut by 5 bases, the J end by 6 bases, with 14 bases between. This CDR3 region has 14 residues. The chain's CDR3 is CASSPTTLENTIYF. In nucleotides, the CDR3 is TGTGCCAGCAGCCCTACGACTCTCGAAAACACCATATATTTT.

The V and J genes are TRBV30 and TRBJ1-4; D unclear. Germline CDR1 and CDR2: GTSNPN and SVGIG (reference sequence). V dropped 3 bases and J dropped 6 bases, with 8 bases sitting between them. This CDR3 is 12 amino acids long. The chain's CDR3 is CAWSLRYEKLFF. The CDR3, as DNA: TGTGCCTGGAGCCTCAGATATGAAAAACTGTTTTTT.

Note on this clone: At one end the junction does not follow the germline gene, possibly because of a read error. The chain links TRBV2 to TRBJ2-1, with D possibly being TRBD2 (6 bases). The germline V gene encodes CDR1 SNHLY and CDR2 FYNNEI. This CDR3 spans 16 amino acids. CDR3 region: CASRPRIGGVYNGQFF. The CDR3 DNA reads TGTGCCAGCAGGCCCAGGATTGGCGGGGTGTACAATGGGCAGTTCTTC.

The chain recombines TRBV6-5 with TRBJ2-7; 10 nucleotides align to TRBD2. The germline CDR1 and CDR2 sequences are MNHEY and SVGAGI. The CDR3 extends over 15 amino acids. J lost 2 bases, V lost 2 bases, and 3 bases had no gene match. The chain's CDR3 is CASSYNLAGAYEQYF. CDR3 nucleotide sequence: TGTGCCAGCAGTTACAACCTAGCGGGAGCCTACGAGCAGTACTTC.

This chain uses TRBV5-6 with TRBJ2-3, with 7 bases identical to TRBD2. The CDR3 consists of 12 residues. V dropped 4 bases and J dropped 4; count of bases not matched to a gene: 0. Per germline, CDR1 SGHDT and CDR2 YYEEEE. The CDR3 spells CASSGLADTQYF. The DNA of the CDR3 is TGTGCCAGCAGCGGACTAGCAGATACGCAGTATTTT.

The chain has TRBV7-2 and TRBJ2-5; 12 bases are a match to TRBD2. This CDR3 region has 16 residues. Germline CDR1 is SGHTA and CDR2 is FQGNSA. After removal of 1 base from V and 5 bases from J, the junction contained 5 bases not matched to a gene. The CDR3 sequence is CASSLELAGGGETQYF. The CDR3 DNA reads as TGTGCCAGCAGCTTAGAACTAGCGGGGGGTGGGGAGACCCAGTACTTC.

The chain combines TRBV10-3 with TRBJ1-5, with 11 bases fitting TRBD1. The length of the CDR3 is 17 residues. The junction had 15 bases not matched to a gene; V was cut back by 7 bases and J by 7 bases. CDR1 and CDR2 from the germline V gene are ENHRY and SYGVKD. CDR3 nucleotides: TGTGCCATCACCATCGCCCGGACAGGGGGCGAAAGGCAGCCCCAGCATTTT. Residues: CAITIARTGGERQPQHF.

V gene TRBV18 combines with J gene TRBJ2-4, with D maybe TRBD2 (6 bases). V was pared by 3 bases and J by 9 bases, with 15 bases between. This CDR3 region has 14 residues. The germline V gene has CDR1 KGHSH and CDR2 LQKENI. For the CDR3, the DNA is TGTGCCAGCTCACCCCTCGAAGGGACTCCCATTCAGTACTTC. Translating it yields CASSPLEGTPIQYF.